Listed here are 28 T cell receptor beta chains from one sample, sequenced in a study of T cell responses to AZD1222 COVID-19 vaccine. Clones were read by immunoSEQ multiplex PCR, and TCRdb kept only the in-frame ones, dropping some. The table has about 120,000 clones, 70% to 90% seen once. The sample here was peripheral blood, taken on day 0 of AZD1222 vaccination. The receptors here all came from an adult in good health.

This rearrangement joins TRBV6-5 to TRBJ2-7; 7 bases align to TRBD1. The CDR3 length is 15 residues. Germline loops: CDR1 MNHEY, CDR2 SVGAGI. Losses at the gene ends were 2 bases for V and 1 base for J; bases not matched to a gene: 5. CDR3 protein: CASSYAVTGSYEQYF. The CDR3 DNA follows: TGTGCCAGCAGTTACGCGGTGACAGGGTCCTACGAGCAGTACTTC.

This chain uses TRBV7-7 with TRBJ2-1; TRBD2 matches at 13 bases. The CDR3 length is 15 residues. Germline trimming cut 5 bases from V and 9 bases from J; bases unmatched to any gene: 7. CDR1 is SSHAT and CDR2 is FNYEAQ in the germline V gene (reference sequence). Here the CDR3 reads CASSPTSGGATEQFF. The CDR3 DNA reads TGTGCCAGCAGCCCAACTAGCGGGGGGGCGACTGAGCAGTTCTTC.

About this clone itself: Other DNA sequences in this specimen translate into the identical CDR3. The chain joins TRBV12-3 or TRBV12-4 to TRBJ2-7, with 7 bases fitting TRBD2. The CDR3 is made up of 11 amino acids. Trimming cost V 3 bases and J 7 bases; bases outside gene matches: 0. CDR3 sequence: CASSLGGEQYF. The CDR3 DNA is TGTGCCAGCAGTTTGGGGGGGGAGCAGTACTTC.

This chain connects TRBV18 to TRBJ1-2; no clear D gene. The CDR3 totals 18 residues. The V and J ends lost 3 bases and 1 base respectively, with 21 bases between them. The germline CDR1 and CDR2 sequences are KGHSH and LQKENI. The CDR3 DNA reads TGTGCCAGCTCACCTGTCCCGACCGGAAGTGATCGTAACTATGGCTACACCTTC. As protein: CASSPVPTGSDRNYGYTF.

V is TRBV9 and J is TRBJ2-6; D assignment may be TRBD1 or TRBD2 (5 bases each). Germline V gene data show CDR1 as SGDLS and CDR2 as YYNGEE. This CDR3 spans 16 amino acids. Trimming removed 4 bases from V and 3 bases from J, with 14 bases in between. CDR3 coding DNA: TGTGCCAGCAGCCCCGGTGGGGGTATTGGGGCCAACGTCCTGACTTTC. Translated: CASSPGGGIGANVLTF.

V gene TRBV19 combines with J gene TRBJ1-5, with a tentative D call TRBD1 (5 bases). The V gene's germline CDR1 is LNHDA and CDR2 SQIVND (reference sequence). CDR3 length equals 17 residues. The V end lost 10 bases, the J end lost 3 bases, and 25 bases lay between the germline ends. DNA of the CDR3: TGTGCCACCCAGTATGGGGGGGTCGCCCGGGTCAATCAGCCCCAGCATTTT. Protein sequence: CATQYGGVARVNQPQHF. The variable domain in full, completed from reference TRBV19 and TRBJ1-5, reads DGGITQSPKYLFRKEGQNVTLSCEQNLNHDAMYWYRQDPGQGLRLIYYSQIVNDFQKGDIAEGYSVSREKKESFPLTVTSAQKNPTAFYLCATQYGGVARVNQPQHFGDGTRLSIL.

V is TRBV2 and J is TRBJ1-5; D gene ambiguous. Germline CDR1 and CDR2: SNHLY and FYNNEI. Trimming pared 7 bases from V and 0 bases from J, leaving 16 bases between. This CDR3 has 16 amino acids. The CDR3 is CASMVGIEGSNQPQHF. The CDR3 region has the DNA TGTGCCAGCATGGTGGGGATAGAAGGTAGCAATCAGCCCCAGCATTTT.

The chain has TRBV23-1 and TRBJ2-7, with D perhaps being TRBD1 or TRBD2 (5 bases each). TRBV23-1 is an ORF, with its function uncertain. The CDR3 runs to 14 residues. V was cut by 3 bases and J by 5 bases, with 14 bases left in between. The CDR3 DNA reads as TGCGCCAGCAGTCATCGGGGACCAACGGACGAGCAGTACTTC. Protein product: CASSHRGPTDEQYF.

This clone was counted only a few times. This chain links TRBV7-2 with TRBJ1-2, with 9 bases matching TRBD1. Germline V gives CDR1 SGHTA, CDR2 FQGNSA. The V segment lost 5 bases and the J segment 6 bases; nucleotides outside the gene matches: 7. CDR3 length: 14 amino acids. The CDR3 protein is CASSPTGGADGYTF. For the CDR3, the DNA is TGTGCCAGCAGCCCCACAGGGGGCGCGGATGGCTACACCTTC. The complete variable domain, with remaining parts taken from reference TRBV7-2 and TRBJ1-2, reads GAGVSQSPSNKVTEKGKDVELRCDPISGHTALYWYRQSLGQGLEFLIYFQGNSAPDKSGLPSDRFSAERTGGSVSTLTIQRTQQEDSAVYLCASSPTGGADGYTFGSGTRLTVV.

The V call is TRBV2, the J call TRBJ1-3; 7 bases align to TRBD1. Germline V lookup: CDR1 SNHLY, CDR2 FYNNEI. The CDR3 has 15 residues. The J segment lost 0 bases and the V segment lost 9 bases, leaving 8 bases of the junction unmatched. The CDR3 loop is CASKGQLLSGNTIYF. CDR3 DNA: TGTGCCAGTAAGGGACAGCTCCTCTCTGGAAACACCATATATTTT. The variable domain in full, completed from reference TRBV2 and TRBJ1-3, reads EPEVTQTPSHQVTQMGQEVILRCVPISNHLYFYWYRQILGQKVEFLVSFYNNEISEKSEIFDDQFSVERPDGSNFTLKIRSTKLEDSAMYFCASKGQLLSGNTIYFGEGSWLTVV.

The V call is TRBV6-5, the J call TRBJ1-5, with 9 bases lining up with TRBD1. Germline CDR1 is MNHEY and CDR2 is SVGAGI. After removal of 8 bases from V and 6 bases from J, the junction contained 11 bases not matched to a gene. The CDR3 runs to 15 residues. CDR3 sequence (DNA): TGTGCCAGCCTACTAACCGGGACAGGGACTCAGCCCCAGCATTTT. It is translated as CASLLTGTGTQPQHF.

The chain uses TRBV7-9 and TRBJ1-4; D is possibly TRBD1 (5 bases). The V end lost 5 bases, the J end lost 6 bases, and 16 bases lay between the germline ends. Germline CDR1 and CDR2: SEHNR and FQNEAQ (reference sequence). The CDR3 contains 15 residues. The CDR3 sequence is CASSPQGAIHEKLFF. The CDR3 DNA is TGTGCCAGCAGCCCGCAAGGGGCAATTCATGAAAAACTGTTTTTT.

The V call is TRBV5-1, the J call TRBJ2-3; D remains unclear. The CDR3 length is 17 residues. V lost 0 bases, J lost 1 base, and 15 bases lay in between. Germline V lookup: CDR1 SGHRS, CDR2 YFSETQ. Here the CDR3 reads CASSLEYPLARTDTQYF. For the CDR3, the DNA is TGCGCCAGCAGCTTGGAGTATCCTCTTGCTCGCACAGATACGCAGTATTTT.

The CDR3 spells CASTGFVYNTEAFF. CDR3 nucleotides: TGTGCCAGTACAGGGTTTGTCTACAACACTGAAGCTTTCTTT. J is TRBJ1-1 and V is TRBV19; D possibly corresponds to TRBD1 (5 bases). This CDR3 spans 14 amino acids. Germline CDR1 and CDR2: LNHDA and SQIVND (reference sequence). The ends were cut back, 7 bases at V and 2 bases at J, with 14 bases in the middle.

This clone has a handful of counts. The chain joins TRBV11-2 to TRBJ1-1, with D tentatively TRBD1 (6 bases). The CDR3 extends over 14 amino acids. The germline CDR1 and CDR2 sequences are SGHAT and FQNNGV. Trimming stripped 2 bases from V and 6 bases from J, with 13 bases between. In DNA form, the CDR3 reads TGTGCCAGCAGCTTATTGGGGGGCGCGGCTGAAGCTTTCTTT. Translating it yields CASSLLGGAAEAFF.

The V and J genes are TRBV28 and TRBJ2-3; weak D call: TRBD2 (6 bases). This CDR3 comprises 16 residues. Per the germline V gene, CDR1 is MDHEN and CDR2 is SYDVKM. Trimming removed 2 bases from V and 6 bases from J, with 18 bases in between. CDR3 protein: CASSLATSPGPDTQYF. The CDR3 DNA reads TGTGCCAGCAGTTTAGCCACTAGCCCGGGGCCGGATACGCAGTATTTT.

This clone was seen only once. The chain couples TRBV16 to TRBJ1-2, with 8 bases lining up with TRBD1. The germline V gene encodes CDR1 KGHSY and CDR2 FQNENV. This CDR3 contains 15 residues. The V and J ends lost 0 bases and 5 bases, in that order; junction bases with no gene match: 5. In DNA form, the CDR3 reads TGTGCCAGCAGCCAATCACCAGGGGGCAGATATGGCTACACCTTC. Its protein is CASSQSPGGRYGYTF.

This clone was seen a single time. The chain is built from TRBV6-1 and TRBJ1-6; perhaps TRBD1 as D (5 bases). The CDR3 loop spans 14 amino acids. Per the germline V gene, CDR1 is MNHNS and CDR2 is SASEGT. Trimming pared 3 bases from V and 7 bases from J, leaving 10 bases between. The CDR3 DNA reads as TGTGCCAGCAGTGAGGCAACAGGAAATTCACCCCTCCACTTT. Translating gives CASSEATGNSPLHF.

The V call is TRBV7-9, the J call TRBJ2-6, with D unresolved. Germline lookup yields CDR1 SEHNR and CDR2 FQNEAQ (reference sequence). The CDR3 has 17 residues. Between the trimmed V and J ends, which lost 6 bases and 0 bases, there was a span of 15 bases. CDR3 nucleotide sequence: TGTGCCAGCAGTTCTTACCTATTCGGCTCTGGGGCCAACGTCCTGACTTTC. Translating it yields CASSSYLFGSGANVLTF.

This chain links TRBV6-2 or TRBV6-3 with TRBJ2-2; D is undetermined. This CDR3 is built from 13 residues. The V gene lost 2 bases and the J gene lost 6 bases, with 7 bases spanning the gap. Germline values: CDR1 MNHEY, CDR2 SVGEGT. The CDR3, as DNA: TGTGCCAGCAGTTACCAGGAGTCCGGGGAGCTGTTTTTT. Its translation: CASSYQESGELFF.

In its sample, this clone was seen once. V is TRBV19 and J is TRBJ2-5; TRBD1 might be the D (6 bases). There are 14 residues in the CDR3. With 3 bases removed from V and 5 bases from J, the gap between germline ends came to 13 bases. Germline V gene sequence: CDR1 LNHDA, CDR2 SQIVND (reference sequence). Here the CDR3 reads CASSISSGVETQYF. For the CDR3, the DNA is TGTGCCAGTAGTATCTCGTCAGGGGTGGAGACCCAGTACTTC.

CDR3 nucleotides: TGTGCCAGCAGCCCGCGGGGGTTCATTCCTAACTATGGCTACACCTTC. Its translation: CASSPRGFIPNYGYTF. The chain carries TRBV3-1 (or the pseudogene TRBV3-2) and TRBJ1-2, with D possibly TRBD1 on 5 matching bases. The CDR3 has 16 amino acids. Germline V gives CDR1 LGHDT, CDR2 YNNKEL (reference sequence). V lost 4 bases to trimming and J lost 0 bases, with 15 bases between them.

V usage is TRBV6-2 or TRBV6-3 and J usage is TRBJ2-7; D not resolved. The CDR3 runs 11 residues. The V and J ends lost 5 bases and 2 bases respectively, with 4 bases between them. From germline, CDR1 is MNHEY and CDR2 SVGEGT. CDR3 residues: CASSLTYEQYF. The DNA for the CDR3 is TGTGCCAGCAGTCTTACCTACGAGCAGTACTTC.

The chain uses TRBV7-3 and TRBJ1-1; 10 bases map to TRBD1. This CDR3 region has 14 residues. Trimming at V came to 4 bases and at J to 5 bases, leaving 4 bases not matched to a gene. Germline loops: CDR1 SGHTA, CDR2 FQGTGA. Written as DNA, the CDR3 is TGTGCCAGCAGCTCGGGACAGGGGAGAACTGAAGCTTTCTTT. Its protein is CASSSGQGRTEAFF. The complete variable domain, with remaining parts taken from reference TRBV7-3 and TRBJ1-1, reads GAGVSQTPSNKVTEKGKYVELRCDPISGHTALYWYRQSLGQGPEFLIYFQGTGAADDSGLPNDRFFAVRPEGSVSTLKIQRTERGDSAVYLCASSSGQGRTEAFFGQGTRLTVV.

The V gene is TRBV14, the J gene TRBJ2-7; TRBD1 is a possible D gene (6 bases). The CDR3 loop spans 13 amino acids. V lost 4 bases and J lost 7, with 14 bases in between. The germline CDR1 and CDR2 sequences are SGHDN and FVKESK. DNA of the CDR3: TGTGCCAGCAGCCTAAACAGGGTCGGAGAGCAGTACTTC. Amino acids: CASSLNRVGEQYF.

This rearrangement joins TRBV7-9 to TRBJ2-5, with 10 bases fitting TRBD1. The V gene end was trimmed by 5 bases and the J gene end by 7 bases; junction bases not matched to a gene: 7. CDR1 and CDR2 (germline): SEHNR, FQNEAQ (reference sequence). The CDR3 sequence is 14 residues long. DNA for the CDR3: TGTGCCAGCAGCGCGGGACAGGGGCTGGGGACCCAGTACTTC. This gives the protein CASSAGQGLGTQYF.

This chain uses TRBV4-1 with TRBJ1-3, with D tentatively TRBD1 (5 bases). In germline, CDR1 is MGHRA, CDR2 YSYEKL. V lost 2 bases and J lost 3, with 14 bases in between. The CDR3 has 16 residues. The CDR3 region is CASSQLGTGLGNTIYF. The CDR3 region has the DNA TGCGCCAGCAGCCAATTAGGGACCGGGCTTGGAAACACCATATATTTT.

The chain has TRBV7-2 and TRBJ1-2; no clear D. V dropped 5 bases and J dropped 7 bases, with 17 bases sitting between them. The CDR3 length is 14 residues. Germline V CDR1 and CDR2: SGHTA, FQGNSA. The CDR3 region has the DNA TGTGCCAGCAGCGCCGTAGAGACTGGGTCTGGCTACACCTTC. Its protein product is CASSAVETGSGYTF. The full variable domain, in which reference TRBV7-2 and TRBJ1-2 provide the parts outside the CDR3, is GAGVSQSPSNKVTEKGKDVELRCDPISGHTALYWYRQSLGQGLEFLIYFQGNSAPDKSGLPSDRFSAERTGGSVSTLTIQRTQQEDSAVYLCASSAVETGSGYTFGSGTRLTVV.